The 22 T cell receptor beta chains below come from one sample, sequenced in a study of blood T cells in healthy people across ages. The second PCR ran roughly 6 to 11 cycles with a sample-barcoded 5' primer and J-beta primers. From the 5' RACE reads, TCRdb called clonotypes with MiXCR, one entry per CDR3 protein. The sample carries around 870,000 distinct CDR3 sequences, more than 25% recorded once. The sequenced sample was blood. These receptor sequences come from a woman over 75 in good health.

The CDR3 nucleotides read TGCGCCAGCAGCTTGGGAGTTAGCCGGGGCGATGAGCAGTTCTTC. Protein product: CASSLGVSRGDEQFF. This chain connects TRBV5-1 to TRBJ2-1, with D perhaps given as TRBD1 or TRBD2 (5 bases each). The CDR3 consists of 15 residues. V was trimmed by 0 bases and J by 8 bases, leaving 15 bases between them. Germline V gene lookup returns CDR1 SGHRS and CDR2 YFSETQ.

The V gene is TRBV7-9, the J gene TRBJ2-1, with 7 nucleotides matching TRBD1. The CDR3 is 15 amino acids. V shed 5 bases and J 6 bases; nucleotides not matched to a gene: 10. The germline CDR1 and CDR2 sequences are SEHNR and FQNEAQ (reference sequence). DNA of the CDR3: TGTGCCAGCAGCGAGGCCGGGTCAGGGGGCAATGAGCAGTTCTTC. Translated, it gives CASSEAGSGGNEQFF.

This clonotype was detected ten times or more. This chain connects TRBV12-3 or TRBV12-4 to TRBJ2-7, with 9 bases that match TRBD1. This CDR3 is 14 amino acids long. The V and J ends lost 3 bases and 2 bases, in that order; junction bases with no gene match: 2. The CDR3 is CASSFRTGAYEQYF. The CDR3, as DNA: TGTGCCAGCAGTTTCCGGACAGGGGCCTACGAGCAGTACTTC.

Comments on this clonotype: A junction end diverges from the germline sequence, so it may reflect a read error. This rearrangement joins TRBV5-6 to TRBJ1-2; 11 bases align to TRBD1. CDR1 and CDR2 from the germline V gene are SGHDT and YYEEEE. The CDR3 sequence is 17 residues long. Written as DNA, the CDR3 is TGTACCAGCAGCTCGGACAGGGGGCGATTCCCCCTCTATGGCTACACCTTC. Translated, it gives CTSSSDRGRFPLYGYTF.

In its sample, this clonotype was seen once. This clone may be a read error of a much larger clone one base away. This chain links TRBV6-6 with TRBJ2-5; a possible D gene is TRBD2 (6 bases). The V gene's germline CDR1 is MNHNY and CDR2 SVGAGI (reference sequence). The CDR3 extends over 14 amino acids. The ends were cut back, 2 bases at V and 7 bases at J, with 14 bases in the middle. In nucleotides, the CDR3 is TGTGCCAGCAGTTACGGTTGGGGGGAAGGGACCCAGTACTTC. Translated: CASSYGWGEGTQYF.

This clonotype was seen repeatedly, ten times or more. The chain employs TRBV7-2 and TRBJ2-5, with D tentatively TRBD1 (6 bases). Trimming took 2 bases from V and 0 from J, leaving 10 bases between them. Germline V gene data show CDR1 as SGHTA and CDR2 as FQGNSA. The CDR3 runs to 15 residues. Here the CDR3 reads CASSLPTGHQETQYF. In nucleotides, the CDR3 is TGTGCCAGCAGCTTACCCACAGGGCACCAAGAGACCCAGTACTTC.

The rearrangement joins TRBV10-3 to TRBJ1-1; the D gene is possibly TRBD1 (5 bases). Germline assignment: CDR1 ENHRY and CDR2 SYGVKD. This CDR3 comprises 14 residues. V lost 3 bases, J lost 0 bases, and 8 bases lay in between. The CDR3 DNA follows: TGTGCCATCAGTGAAGAGACAGTGAACACTGAAGCTTTCTTT. Its protein is CAISEETVNTEAFF.

Comments on this clonotype: A clone one base away is much larger, so this may be a read error. CDR3 region: CTSSLSDVTYEQYF. The CDR3 nucleotides are TGTACCAGCAGCTTATCAGACGTTACCTACGAGCAGTACTTC. The chain employs TRBV13 and TRBJ2-7; D remains unclear. Germline lookup yields CDR1 PRHDT and CDR2 FYEKMQ (reference sequence). The CDR3 is made up of 14 amino acids.

This clonotype was observed at least ten times. The CDR3 loop is CSASSLGTAPQHF. As DNA, the CDR3 is TGCAGTGCTAGTTCGCTGGGGACAGCCCCTCAGCATTTT. The V call is TRBV20-1, the J call TRBJ1-5; 7 bases are shared with TRBD1. Losses at the gene ends were 3 bases for V and 13 bases for J; bases not matched to a gene: 12. The CDR3 extends over 13 amino acids. CDR1 is DFQATT, CDR2 SNEGSKA, per germline (reference sequence).

This chain uses TRBV5-1 with TRBJ2-4; a possible D gene is TRBD1 (6 bases). The J call may be in error: the DNA end matches TRBJ2-7 better. The CDR3 is 16 amino acids. Germline-derived CDR1 and CDR2 are SGHRS and YFSETQ. The CDR3 reads CASSSRTAGVRLEQYF. In DNA, the CDR3 is TGCGCCAGCAGCTCACGGACGGCAGGGGTTAGACTCGAGCAGTACTTC.

The CDR3 protein is CASSMGPPPLHF. In nucleotides, the CDR3 is TGTGCCAGCAGCATGGGGCCTCCACCCCTCCACTTT. The J gene is TRBJ1-6, the V gene TRBV5-5; tentatively, D is TRBD1 (5 bases). CDR1 is SGHKS and CDR2 is YYEKEE in the germline V gene (reference sequence). V was clipped by 4 bases and J by 11 bases, with 10 bases between them. This CDR3 contains 12 residues.

This clonotype came up a few times. The rearrangement joins TRBV11-2 to TRBJ2-7; possibly TRBD1 for D (5 bases). Per the germline V gene, CDR1 is SGHAT and CDR2 is FQNNGV. V shed 5 bases and J shed 4 bases, with 18 bases lying between them. This CDR3 region has 15 residues. Here the CDR3 reads CASSPQVPRFYEQYF. The CDR3 DNA reads as TGTGCCAGCAGCCCACAGGTTCCCCGGTTTTACGAGCAGTACTTC.

V and J are TRBV4-1 and TRBJ2-5; TRBD2 matches 12 bases. The CDR3 totals 16 residues. V shed 4 bases and J 2 bases; nucleotides not matched to a gene: 5. Germline V gene sequence: CDR1 MGHRA, CDR2 YSYEKL. The chain's CDR3 is CASSLSTSGGQETQYF. As DNA, the CDR3 is TGCGCCAGCAGCCTGTCCACTAGCGGGGGGCAAGAGACCCAGTACTTC.

This clonotype was seen repeatedly, ten times or more. The chain combines TRBV30 with TRBJ2-7; maybe TRBD1 (6 bases). The CDR3 is 12 residues long. The V and J ends lost 2 bases and 5 bases respectively, with 10 bases between them. Germline CDR1 and CDR2: GTSNPN and SVGIG (reference sequence). The CDR3 loop reads CAWSQGGNEQYF. The DNA of the CDR3 is TGTGCCTGGAGTCAAGGGGGAAACGAGCAGTACTTC.

This clonotype was detected ten times or more. This chain connects TRBV7-6 to TRBJ2-3; the D gene is possibly TRBD1 (6 bases). CDR3 length: 13 residues. Trimming stripped 4 bases from V and 6 bases from J, with 11 bases between. Germline V gives CDR1 SGHVS, CDR2 FNYEAQ. The CDR3 protein is CASSSNRVDTQYF. The CDR3 DNA sequence: TGTGCCAGCAGCTCCAACAGGGTTGATACGCAGTATTTT.

This clonotype was observed many times. V usage is TRBV2 and J usage is TRBJ2-1, with D hard to call. The V gene lost 5 bases and the J gene lost 12 bases, with 14 bases spanning the gap. The length of the CDR3 is 12 residues. CDR1 SNHLY and CDR2 FYNNEI come from the germline V gene. The CDR3 region has the DNA TGTGCCAGCAGTACTATGGGCCATAGGCAGTTCTTC. Amino acid sequence: CASSTMGHRQFF.

This clonotype appeared many times. The chain has TRBV10-1 and TRBJ2-5; 7 nucleotides agree with TRBD2. This CDR3 contains 15 residues. The trim removed 4 bases at V and 1 base at J, leaving 6 bases unmatched. CDR1 is WNHNN, CDR2 SYGVQD, per germline (reference sequence). CDR3 coding DNA: TGCGCCAGCAGTGGGAGCGGGGACCTCCAAGAGACCCAGTACTTC. The encoded protein is CASSGSGDLQETQYF.

The rearrangement uses TRBV7-2 and TRBJ2-1; D is uncertain. Germline V gene data show CDR1 as SGHTA and CDR2 as FQGNSA. Deletions cut 1 base from V and 8 bases from J, with 12 bases between. This CDR3 contains 14 residues. CDR3 nucleotide sequence: TGTGCCAGCAGCTTAGATGTACGGTCGGATGAGCAGTTCTTC. This translates into CASSLDVRSDEQFF. The complete variable domain, with remaining parts taken from reference TRBV7-2 and TRBJ2-1, reads GAGVSQSPSNKVTEKGKDVELRCDPISGHTALYWYRQSLGQGLEFLIYFQGNSAPDKSGLPSDRFSAERTGGSVSTLTIQRTQQEDSAVYLCASSLDVRSDEQFFGPGTRLTVL.

As concerns this clonotype: The junction differs from germline at one of its ends, possibly a read error. J is TRBJ2-5 and V is TRBV2, with TRBD2 matching over 12 bases. This CDR3 spans 15 amino acids. Germline assignment: CDR1 SNHLY and CDR2 FYNNEI. CDR3 amino acids: CASRGLAGPQEAQYF. DNA for the CDR3: TGTGCCAGCAGAGGACTAGCGGGGCCCCAAGAGGCCCAGTACTTC.

This clonotype occurred many times. V and J are TRBV6-5 and TRBJ1-2; no clear D. V shed 0 bases and J shed 0 bases, with 5 bases lying between them. The CDR3 loop spans 14 amino acids. From germline, CDR1 is MNHEY and CDR2 SVGAGI. CDR3 region: CASSYSTSNYGYTF. The CDR3, as DNA: TGTGCCAGCAGTTACTCCACGTCTAACTATGGCTACACCTTC.

This clonotype was found many times. The chain uses TRBV7-8 and TRBJ2-1; 11 bases map to TRBD2. The CDR3 covers 15 residues. Per the germline V gene, CDR1 is SGHVS and CDR2 is FQNEAQ. Losses at the gene ends were 5 bases for V and 9 bases for J; bases not matched to a gene: 9. The CDR3 sequence: CASSPRLAGMGEQFF. In nucleotides, the CDR3 is TGTGCCAGCAGCCCAAGACTAGCGGGGATGGGTGAGCAGTTCTTC.

V gene TRBV5-5 combines with J gene TRBJ2-5, with a weak D call TRBD2 (5 bases). Germline V gene data show CDR1 as SGHKS and CDR2 as YYEKEE (reference sequence). V was cut by 6 bases and J by 0 bases, with 12 bases left in between. This CDR3 contains 14 residues. This CDR3 reads CASTIPGYQETQYF. DNA for the CDR3: TGTGCCAGCACCATTCCGGGGTACCAAGAGACCCAGTACTTC.